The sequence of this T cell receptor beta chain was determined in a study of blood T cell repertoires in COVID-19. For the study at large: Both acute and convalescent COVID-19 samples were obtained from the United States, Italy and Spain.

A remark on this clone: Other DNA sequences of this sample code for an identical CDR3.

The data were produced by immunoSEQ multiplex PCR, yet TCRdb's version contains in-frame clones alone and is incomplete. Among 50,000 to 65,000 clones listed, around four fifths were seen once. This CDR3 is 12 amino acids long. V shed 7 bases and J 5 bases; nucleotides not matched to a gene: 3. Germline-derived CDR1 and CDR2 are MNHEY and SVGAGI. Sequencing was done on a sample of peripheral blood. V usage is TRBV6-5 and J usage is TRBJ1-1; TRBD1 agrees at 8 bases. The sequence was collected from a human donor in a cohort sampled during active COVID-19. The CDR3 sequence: CASKRQGTEAFF. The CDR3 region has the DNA TGTGCCAGCAAACGACAGGGGACTGAAGCTTTCTTT.